A selection of T cell receptor beta chains follows, all from one sample in a study of shared clonotypes between healthy human individuals. TCRdb keeps only in-frame clones here, not all; method: immunoSEQ multiplex PCR. The sample lists 550,000 to 650,000 clones, about 95% occurring once. Sequences were obtained from naive CD8+ T cells sorted from blood. The receptors stem from a woman aged 30 to 39 in good health. Each CDR3 is given with its conserved first and last residue. The D gene is left open where the match is weak. Clone size is stated in some rows and not others, as once, few, many or a class when expanded.

TRBD2	TRBV28	NA	TRBJ2-7	TGTGCCAGCAGCAGCGCGCCGGGACTAGGTCAACCCTACGAGCAGTACTTC	CASSSAPGLGQPYEQYF
TRBD1	TRBV15	NA	TRBJ1-1	TGTGCCACCAGGGACTACAGGGGAGCGTCTGAAGCTTTCTTT	CATRDYRGASEAFF
NA	TRBV2	NA	TRBJ2-1	TGTGCCAGCACAATTCTCCGGGGCTATGAGCAGTTCTTC	CASTILRGYEQFF
NA	TRBV27	NA	TRBJ2-7	TGTGCCAGCAAGGGAACCCTCAACTACGAGCAGTACTTC	CASKGTLNYEQYF
NA	TRBV19	NA	TRBJ2-7	TGTGCCAGTAGTATCCGCAGCAACAAGGGGGGACTGAAGTACGAGCAGTACTTC	CASSIRSNKGGLKYEQYF
NA	TRBV2	NA	TRBJ1-2	TGTGCCAGCAGTGGGACCGGGAATGAGTATGGCTACACCTTC	CASSGTGNEYGYTF
NA	TRBV2	few	TRBJ2-7	TGTGCCAGCAGTGAATTTGGGGACCACGAGCAGTACTTC	CASSEFGDHEQYF
NA	TRBV6-1	NA	TRBJ2-7	TGTGCCAGCAGCCAAGTAGGGTACGAGCAGTACTTC	CASSQVGYEQYF
NA	TRBV2	NA	TRBJ2-7	TGTGCCAGCAAAGTGTCTGGGGGCGGCTACGAGCAGTACTTC	CASKVSGGGYEQYF
TRBD2	TRBV7-8	NA	TRBJ2-7	TGTGCCAGCAGCCCCGGACTAGCGGGCGTCTCCTACGAGCAGTACTTC	CASSPGLAGVSYEQYF
NA	TRBV5-1	NA	TRBJ1-5	TGCGCCAGCAGCCCACCCGATCTATGGGTTTTCTATCAGCCCCAGCATTTT	CASSPPDLWVFYQPQHF
TRBD2	TRBV27	NA	TRBJ2-1	TGTGCCAGCAGCTCGGGACTAGCGGGAGTAAATGAGCAGTTCTTC	CASSSGLAGVNEQFF
NA	TRBV28	NA	TRBJ2-7	TGTGCCAGCAGTTTACCCTTTTCTTTGCGACACTACGAGCAGTACTTC	CASSLPFSLRHYEQYF
NA	TRBV5-4	NA	TRBJ1-2	TGTGCCAGCACCTACGCGATTTACAGGGACGCTAACTATGGCTACACCTTC	CASTYAIYRDANYGYTF
NA	TRBV27	NA	TRBJ1-2	TGTGCCAGCAGTTCGGGACCATACTATGGCTACACCTTC	CASSSGPYYGYTF
TRBD1	TRBV14	once	TRBJ1-1	TGTGCCAGCAGCCAAGTTGGTATTGTTTGGGACAGGGATGCCGAAGCTTTCTTT	CASSQVGIVWDRDAEAFF
NA	TRBV6-5	NA	TRBJ2-7	TGTGCCAGCAGTTACTCTGATCCCCAATCTCACGAGCAGTACTTC	CASSYSDPQSHEQYF
NA	TRBV19	NA	TRBJ1-2	TGTGCCAGACGGGACACTCCAGACTATGGCTACACCTTC	CARRDTPDYGYTF
TRBD2	TRBV27	once	TRBJ2-1	TGTGCCAGCAGTTCCGGGACTAGCGACTACAATGAGCAGTTCTTC	CASSSGTSDYNEQFF
NA	TRBV28	NA	TRBJ2-5	TGTGCCAGCAGAGGCGGCATGAAGACCCAGTACTTC	CASRGGMKTQYF
TRBD2	TRBV7-6	NA	TRBJ2-2	TGTGCCAGCAGCTTAGACCCGAGCGGGGGCAACACCGGGGAGCTGTTTTTT	CASSLDPSGGNTGELFF
NA	TRBV19	NA	TRBJ2-7	TGTGCCAGTAGTCCGGGATCGGTCTACGAGCAGTACTTC	CASSPGSVYEQYF
NA	TRBV7-9	NA	TRBJ2-1	TGTGCCAGCAGCCCTAGTTTAGGGGATGAGCAGTTCTTC	CASSPSLGDEQFF